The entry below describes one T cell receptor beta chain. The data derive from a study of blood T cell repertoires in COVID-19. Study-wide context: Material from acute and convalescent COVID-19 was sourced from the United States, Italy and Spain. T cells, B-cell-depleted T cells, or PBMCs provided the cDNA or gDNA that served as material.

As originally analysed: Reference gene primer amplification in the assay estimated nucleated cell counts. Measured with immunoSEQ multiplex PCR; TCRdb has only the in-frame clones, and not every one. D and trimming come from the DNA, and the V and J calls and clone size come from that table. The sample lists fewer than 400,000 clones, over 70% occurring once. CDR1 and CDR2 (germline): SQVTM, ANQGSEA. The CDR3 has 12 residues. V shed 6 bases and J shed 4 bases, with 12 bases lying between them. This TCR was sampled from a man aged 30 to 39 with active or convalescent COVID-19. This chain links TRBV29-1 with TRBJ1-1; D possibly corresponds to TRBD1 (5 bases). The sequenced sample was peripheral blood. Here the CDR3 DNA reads TGCAGCGTCGTCTCGGGGGTCACTGAAGCTTTCTTT. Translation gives CSVVSGVTEAFF. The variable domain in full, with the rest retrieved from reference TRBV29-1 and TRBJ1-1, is SAVISQKPSRDICQRGTSLTIQCQVDSQVTMMFWYRQQPGQSLTLIATANQGSEATYESGFVIDKFPISRPNLTFSTLTVSNMSPEDSSIYLCSVVSGVTEAFFGQGTRLTVV.